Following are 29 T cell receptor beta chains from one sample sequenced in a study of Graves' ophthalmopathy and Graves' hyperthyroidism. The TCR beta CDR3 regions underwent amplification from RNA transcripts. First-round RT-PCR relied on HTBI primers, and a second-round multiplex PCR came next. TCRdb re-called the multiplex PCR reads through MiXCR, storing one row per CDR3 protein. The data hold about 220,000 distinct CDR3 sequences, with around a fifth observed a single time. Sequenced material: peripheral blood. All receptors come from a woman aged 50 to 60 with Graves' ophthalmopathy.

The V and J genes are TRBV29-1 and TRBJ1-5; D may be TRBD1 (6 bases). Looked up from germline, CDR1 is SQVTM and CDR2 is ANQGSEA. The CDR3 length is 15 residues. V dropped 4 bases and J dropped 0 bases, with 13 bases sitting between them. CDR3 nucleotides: TGCAGCGTTGGAGGGGGGTGGGGTAGCAATCAGCCCCAGCATTTT. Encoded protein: CSVGGGWGSNQPQHF. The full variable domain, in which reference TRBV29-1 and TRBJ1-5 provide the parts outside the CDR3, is SAVISQKPSRDICQRGTSLTIQCQVDSQVTMMFWYRQQPGQSLTLIATANQGSEATYESGFVIDKFPISRPNLTFSTLTVSNMSPEDSSIYLCSVGGGWGSNQPQHFGDGTRLSIL.

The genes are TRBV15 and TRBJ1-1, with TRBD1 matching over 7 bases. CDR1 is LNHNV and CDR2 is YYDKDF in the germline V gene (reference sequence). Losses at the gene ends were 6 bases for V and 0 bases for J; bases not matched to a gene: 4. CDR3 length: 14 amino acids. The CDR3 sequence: CATRAGTVNTEAFF. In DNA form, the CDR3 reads TGTGCCACCAGAGCCGGGACAGTGAACACTGAAGCTTTCTTT.

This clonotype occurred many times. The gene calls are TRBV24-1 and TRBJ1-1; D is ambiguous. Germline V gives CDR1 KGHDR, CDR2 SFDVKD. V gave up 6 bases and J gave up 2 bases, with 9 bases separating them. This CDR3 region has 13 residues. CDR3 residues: CATSLSGNTEAFF. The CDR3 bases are TGTGCCACCAGTCTTTCGGGTAACACTGAAGCTTTCTTT.

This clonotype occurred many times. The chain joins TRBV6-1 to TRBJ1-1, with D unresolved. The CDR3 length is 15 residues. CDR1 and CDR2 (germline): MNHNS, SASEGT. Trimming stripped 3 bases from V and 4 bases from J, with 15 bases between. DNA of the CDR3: TGTGCCAGCAGTGAGGATGGCCGGTACGGCACTGAAGCTTTCTTT. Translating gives CASSEDGRYGTEAFF.

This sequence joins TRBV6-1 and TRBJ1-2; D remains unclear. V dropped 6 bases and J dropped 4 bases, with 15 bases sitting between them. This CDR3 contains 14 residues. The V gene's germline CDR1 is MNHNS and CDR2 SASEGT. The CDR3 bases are TGTGCCAGCAGGATGCCCTGGATCCCCTATGGCTACACCTTC. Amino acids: CASRMPWIPYGYTF.

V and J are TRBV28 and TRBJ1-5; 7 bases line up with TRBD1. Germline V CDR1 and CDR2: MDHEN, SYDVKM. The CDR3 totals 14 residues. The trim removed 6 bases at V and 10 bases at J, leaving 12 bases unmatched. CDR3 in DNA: TGTGCCAGCAGCCCGACAGGGAATTATAAACCCCAGCATTTT. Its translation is CASSPTGNYKPQHF.

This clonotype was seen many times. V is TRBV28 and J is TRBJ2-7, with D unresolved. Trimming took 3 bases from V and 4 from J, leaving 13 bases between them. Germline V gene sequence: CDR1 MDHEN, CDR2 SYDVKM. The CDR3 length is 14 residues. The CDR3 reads CASSFPRKRYEQYF. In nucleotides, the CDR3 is TGTGCCAGCAGTTTTCCTAGAAAAAGGTACGAGCAGTACTTC. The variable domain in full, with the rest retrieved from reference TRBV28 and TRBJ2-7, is DVKVTQSSRYLVKRTGEKVFLECVQDMDHENMFWYRQDPGLGLRLIYFSYDVKMKEKGDIPEGYSVSREKKERFSLILESASTNQTSMYLCASSFPRKRYEQYFGPGTRLTVT.

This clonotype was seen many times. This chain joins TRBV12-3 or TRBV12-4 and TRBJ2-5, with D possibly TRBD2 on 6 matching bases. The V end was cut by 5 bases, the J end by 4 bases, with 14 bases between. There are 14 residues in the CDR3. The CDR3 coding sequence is TGTGCCAGCAGTACCCGGAGGGGAGGAGAGACCCAGTACTTC. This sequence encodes CASSTRRGGETQYF.

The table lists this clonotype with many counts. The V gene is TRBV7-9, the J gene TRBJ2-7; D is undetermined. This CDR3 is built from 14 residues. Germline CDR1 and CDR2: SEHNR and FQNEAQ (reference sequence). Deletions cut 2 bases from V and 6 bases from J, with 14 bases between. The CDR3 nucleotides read TGTGCCAGCAGCTTAAGTTTCCTAAGCAGCGAGCAGTACTTC. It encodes CASSLSFLSSEQYF.

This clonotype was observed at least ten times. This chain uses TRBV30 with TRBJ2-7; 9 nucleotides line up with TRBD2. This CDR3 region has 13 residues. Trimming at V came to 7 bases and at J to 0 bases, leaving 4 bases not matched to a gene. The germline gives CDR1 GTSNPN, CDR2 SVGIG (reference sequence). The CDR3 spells CALVAGDSYEQYF. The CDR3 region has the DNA TGTGCCTTGGTAGCGGGAGACTCCTACGAGCAGTACTTC.

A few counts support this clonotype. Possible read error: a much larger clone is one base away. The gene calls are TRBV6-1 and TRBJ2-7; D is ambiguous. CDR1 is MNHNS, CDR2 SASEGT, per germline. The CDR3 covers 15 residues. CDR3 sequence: CVSSPTFTRIGEQYF. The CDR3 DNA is TGTGTCAGCAGTCCAACGTTTACTCGAATAGGCGAGCAGTACTTC.

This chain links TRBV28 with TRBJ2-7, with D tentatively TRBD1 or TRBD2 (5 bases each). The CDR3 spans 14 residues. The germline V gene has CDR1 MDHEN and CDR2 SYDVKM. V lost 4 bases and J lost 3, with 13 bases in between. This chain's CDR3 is CASSSGTANYEQYF. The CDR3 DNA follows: TGTGCCAGCAGTTCCGGGACCGCGAACTACGAGCAGTACTTC.

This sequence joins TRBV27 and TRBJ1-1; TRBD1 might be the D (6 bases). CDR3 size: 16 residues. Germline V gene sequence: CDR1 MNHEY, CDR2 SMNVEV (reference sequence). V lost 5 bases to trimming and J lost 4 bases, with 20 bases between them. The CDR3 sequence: CASSEPGVHYATEAFF. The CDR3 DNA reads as TGTGCCAGCAGTGAACCAGGGGTCCACTACGCCACTGAAGCTTTCTTT.

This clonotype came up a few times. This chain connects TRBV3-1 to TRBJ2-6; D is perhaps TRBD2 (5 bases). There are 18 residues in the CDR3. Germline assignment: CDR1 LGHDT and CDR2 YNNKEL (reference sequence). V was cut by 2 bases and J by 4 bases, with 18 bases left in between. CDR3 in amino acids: CASSQRGAGALGANVLTF. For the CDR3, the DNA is TGTGCCAGCAGCCAACGGGGTGCGGGCGCCCTCGGGGCCAACGTCCTGACTTTC.

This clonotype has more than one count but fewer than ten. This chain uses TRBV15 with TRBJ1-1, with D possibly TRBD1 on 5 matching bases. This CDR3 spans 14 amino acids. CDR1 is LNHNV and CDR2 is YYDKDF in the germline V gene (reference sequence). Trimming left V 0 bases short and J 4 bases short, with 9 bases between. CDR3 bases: TGTGCCACCAGCAGAGACCCGGGGGTCACTGAAGCTTTCTTT. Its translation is CATSRDPGVTEAFF.

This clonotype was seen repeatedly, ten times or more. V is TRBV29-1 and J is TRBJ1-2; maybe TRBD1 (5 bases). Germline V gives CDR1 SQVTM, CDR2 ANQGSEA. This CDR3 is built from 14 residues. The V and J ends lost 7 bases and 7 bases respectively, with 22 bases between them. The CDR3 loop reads CSAERNPRGFGYTF. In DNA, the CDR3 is TGCAGCGCTGAGCGCAACCCGCGGGGGTTTGGCTACACCTTC.

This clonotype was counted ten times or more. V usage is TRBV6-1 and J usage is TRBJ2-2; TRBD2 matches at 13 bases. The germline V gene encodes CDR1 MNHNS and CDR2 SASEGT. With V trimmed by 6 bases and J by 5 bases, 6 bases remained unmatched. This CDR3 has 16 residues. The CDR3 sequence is CASSNPGLAGTGELFF. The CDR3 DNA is TGTGCCAGCAGCAACCCGGGACTAGCGGGGACCGGGGAGCTGTTTTTT.

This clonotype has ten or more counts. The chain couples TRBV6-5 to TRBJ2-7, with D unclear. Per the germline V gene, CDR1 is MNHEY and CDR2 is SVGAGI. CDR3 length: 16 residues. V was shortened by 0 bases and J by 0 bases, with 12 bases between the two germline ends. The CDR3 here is CASSYSGSGNSYEQYF. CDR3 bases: TGTGCCAGCAGTTACTCAGGATCGGGCAACTCCTACGAGCAGTACTTC.

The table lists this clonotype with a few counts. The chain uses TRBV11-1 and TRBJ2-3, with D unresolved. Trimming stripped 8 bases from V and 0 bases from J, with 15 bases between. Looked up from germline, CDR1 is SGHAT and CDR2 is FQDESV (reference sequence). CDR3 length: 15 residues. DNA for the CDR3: TGTGCCAGCCAGCTAGTGGGCATAAGCACAGATACGCAGTATTTT. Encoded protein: CASQLVGISTDTQYF.

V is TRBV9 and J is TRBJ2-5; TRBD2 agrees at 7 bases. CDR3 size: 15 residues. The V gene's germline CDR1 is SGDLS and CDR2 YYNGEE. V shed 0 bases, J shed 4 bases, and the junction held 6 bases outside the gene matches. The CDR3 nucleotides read TGTGCCAGCAGCGTAGGGGGAGCGGGACTAGAGACCCAGTACTTC. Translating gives CASSVGGAGLETQYF.

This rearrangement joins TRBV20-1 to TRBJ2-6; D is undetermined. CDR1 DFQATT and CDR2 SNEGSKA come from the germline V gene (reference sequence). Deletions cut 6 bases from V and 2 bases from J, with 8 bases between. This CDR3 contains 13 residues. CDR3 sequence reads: CSARSPGANVLTF. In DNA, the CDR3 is TGCAGTGCCCGGTCTCCTGGGGCCAACGTCCTGACTTTC.

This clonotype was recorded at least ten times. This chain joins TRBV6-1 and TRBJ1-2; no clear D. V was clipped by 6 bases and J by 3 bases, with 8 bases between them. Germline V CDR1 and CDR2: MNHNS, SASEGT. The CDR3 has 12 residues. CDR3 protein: CASSLNHYGYTF. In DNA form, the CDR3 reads TGTGCCAGCAGCTTGAACCACTATGGCTACACCTTC.

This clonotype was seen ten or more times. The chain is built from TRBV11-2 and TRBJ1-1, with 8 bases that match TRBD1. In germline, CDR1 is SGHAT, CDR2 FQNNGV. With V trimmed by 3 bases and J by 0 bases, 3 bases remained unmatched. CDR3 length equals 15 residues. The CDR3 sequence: CASSFTRGLNTEAFF. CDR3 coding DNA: TGTGCCAGCAGCTTTACCAGGGGGCTGAACACTGAAGCTTTCTTT.

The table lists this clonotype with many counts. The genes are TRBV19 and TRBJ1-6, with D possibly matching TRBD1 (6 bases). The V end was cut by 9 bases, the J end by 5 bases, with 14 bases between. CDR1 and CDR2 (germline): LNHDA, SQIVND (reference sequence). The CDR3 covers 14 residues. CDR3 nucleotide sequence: TGTGCCAGCACCGGGGGCCAGGATAATTCACCCCTCCACTTT. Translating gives CASTGGQDNSPLHF.

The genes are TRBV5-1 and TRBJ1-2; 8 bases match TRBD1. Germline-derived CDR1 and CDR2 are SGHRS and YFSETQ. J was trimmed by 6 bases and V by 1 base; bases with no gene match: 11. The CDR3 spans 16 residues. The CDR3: CASSLWRPGGENGYTF. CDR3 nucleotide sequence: TGCGCCAGCAGCTTGTGGAGACCAGGGGGCGAGAATGGCTACACCTTC.

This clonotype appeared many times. CDR3 amino acids: CASSLEQGGSYEQYF. CDR3 DNA sequence: TGTGCCAGCAGTTTAGAGCAGGGGGGATCCTACGAGCAGTACTTC. The genes are TRBV28 and TRBJ2-7; a weak D match, TRBD1 (7 bases). Germline V CDR1 and CDR2: MDHEN, SYDVKM. This CDR3 has 15 residues. V shed 2 bases and J shed 1 base, with 12 bases lying between them.

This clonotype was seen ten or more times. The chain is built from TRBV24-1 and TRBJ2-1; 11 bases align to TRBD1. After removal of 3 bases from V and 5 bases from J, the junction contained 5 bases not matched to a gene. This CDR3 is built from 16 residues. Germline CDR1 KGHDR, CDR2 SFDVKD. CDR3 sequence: CATSDPGTGGHNEQFF. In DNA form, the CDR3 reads TGTGCCACCAGTGATCCCGGGACAGGGGGACACAATGAGCAGTTCTTC.

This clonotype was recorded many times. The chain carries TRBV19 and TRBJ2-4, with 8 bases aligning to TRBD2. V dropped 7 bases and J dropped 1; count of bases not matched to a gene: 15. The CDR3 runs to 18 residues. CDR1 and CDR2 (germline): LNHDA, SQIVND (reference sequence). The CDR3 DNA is TGTGCCAGTACCAGTAGCGGGATTAGGTCGGGGGCCAAAAACATTCAGTACTTC. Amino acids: CASTSSGIRSGAKNIQYF.

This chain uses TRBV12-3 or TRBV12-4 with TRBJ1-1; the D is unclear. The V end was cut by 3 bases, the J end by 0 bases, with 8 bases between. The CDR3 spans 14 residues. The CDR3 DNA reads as TGTGCCAGCAGTTTCCTGAAGGTGAACACTGAAGCTTTCTTT. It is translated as CASSFLKVNTEAFF.